This entry lists 14 T cell receptor beta chains sequenced from one sample in a study of T cell clonotyping in hematopoietic cell transplantation. The table came from immunoSEQ multiplex PCR; TCRdb's copy has only in-frame clones and leaves some out. The sample has under 9,500 clones; about 90% are singletons. Sequenced here: PBMCs, sampled 180 days after allogeneic stem cell transplant. These receptors originate from a human patient who had an allogeneic stem cell transplant, so the T cells may come from the graft donor. The donor label of this sample is uncertain. Some clones in this sample may be carry-over from other donors' samples.

This chain joins TRBV19 and TRBJ2-3; 9 bases fit TRBD1. J lost 6 bases, V lost 5 bases, and 9 bases had no gene match. Germline V gives CDR1 LNHDA, CDR2 SQIVND (reference sequence). The CDR3 has 15 amino acids. The CDR3 DNA reads as TGTGCCAGTAGTTACCCGGGACAGGGAACGGATACGCAGTATTTT. This sequence encodes CASSYPGQGTDTQYF.

V and J are TRBV7-1 and TRBJ2-3, with TRBD2 as a possible D gene (6 bases). TRBV7-1 is filed as an ORF, its function uncertain. V was cut by 5 bases and J by 2 bases, with 20 bases left in between. CDR3 length: 17 amino acids. This chain's CDR3 is CASSPKRRTTYTDTQYF. The CDR3 coding sequence is TGTGCCAGCAGCCCTAAGCGCCGGACTACCTACACAGATACGCAGTATTTT.

This chain uses TRBV7-8 with TRBJ2-6; D gene unclear. V lost 2 bases to trimming and J lost 0 bases, with 8 bases between them. Germline CDR1 reads SGHVS; CDR2 reads FQNEAQ. This CDR3 has 16 amino acids. This CDR3 is CASSLRWSSGANVLTF. CDR3 bases: TGTGCCAGCAGCTTACGCTGGAGCTCTGGGGCCAACGTCCTGACTTTC. The whole variable domain, remainder taken from reference TRBV7-8 and TRBJ2-6, is GAGVSQSPRYKVAKRGQDVALRCDPISGHVSLFWYQQALGQGPEFLTYFQNEAQLDKSGLPSDRFFAERPEGSVSTLKIQRTQQEDSAVYLCASSLRWSSGANVLTFGAGSRLTVL.

V usage is TRBV30 and J usage is TRBJ1-1; 7 bases map to TRBD1. This CDR3 region has 13 residues. V trimming: 3 bases; J trimming: 2 bases; junction bases outside the gene matches: 3. Germline V gene lookup returns CDR1 GTSNPN and CDR2 SVGIG (reference sequence). This CDR3 reads CAWRGQLNTEAFF. CDR3 sequence (DNA): TGTGCCTGGAGGGGACAGCTAAACACTGAAGCTTTCTTT.

The chain is built from TRBV28 and TRBJ1-1, with TRBD1 identical over 8 bases. The CDR3 consists of 14 residues. Germline values: CDR1 MDHEN, CDR2 SYDVKM. J gave up 4 bases and V 10 bases, and 11 bases lay outside the gene matches. As DNA, the CDR3 is TGTGCCATCGATAGGACAGGGCAGGGCACTGAAGCTTTCTTT. It encodes CAIDRTGQGTEAFF.

The J gene is TRBJ1-2, the V gene TRBV9; D may be TRBD1 (5 bases). V dropped 0 bases and J dropped 11 bases, with 8 bases sitting between them. The CDR3 runs to 11 residues. Looked up from germline, CDR1 is SGDLS and CDR2 is YYNGEE. The chain's CDR3 is CASSVGREYTF. Here the CDR3 DNA reads TGTGCCAGCAGCGTAGGCAGGGAATACACCTTC.

The rearrangement links TRBV4-3 to TRBJ1-4; D not certain. V was pared by 2 bases and J by 8 bases, with 18 bases between. Germline V gene sequence: CDR1 LGHNA, CDR2 YSLEER. This CDR3 has 16 residues. DNA of the CDR3: TGCGCCAGCAGCCAATGGGGAACACCAGAGCACGAAAAACTGTTTTTT. Its protein product is CASSQWGTPEHEKLFF.

This chain connects TRBV5-1 to TRBJ2-7; D is perhaps TRBD2 (5 bases). CDR3 length equals 15 residues. The V and J ends lost 3 bases and 5 bases respectively, with 18 bases between them. Germline V gene lookup returns CDR1 SGHRS and CDR2 YFSETQ. The CDR3 loop reads CASSSAWRAEDEQYF. The DNA for the CDR3 is TGCGCCAGCAGCTCGGCCTGGCGGGCTGAGGACGAGCAGTACTTC.

This clone was picked up one time. The chain couples TRBV10-3 to TRBJ1-1; D ambiguous. Germline-derived CDR1 and CDR2 are ENHRY and SYGVKD. V was trimmed by 5 bases and J by 1 base, leaving 2 bases between them. The CDR3 is 11 residues long. The CDR3 DNA is TGTGCCATCAGTAGGAACACTGAAGCTTTCTTT. Translated: CAISRNTEAFF.

The CDR3 loop reads CASSPRTGVNYGYTF. CDR3 DNA sequence: TGTGCCAGCAGCCCACGGACAGGGGTGAACTATGGCTACACCTTC. The chain has TRBV14 and TRBJ1-2; 9 nucleotides match TRBD1. Trimming removed 4 bases from V and 2 bases from J; junction bases left unmatched: 5. The germline V gene encodes CDR1 SGHDN and CDR2 FVKESK. CDR3 length: 15 amino acids.

The chain links TRBV29-1 to TRBJ1-2; D is unresolved. This CDR3 contains 14 residues. The V end was cut by 3 bases, the J end by 4 bases, with 15 bases between. Looked up from germline, CDR1 is SQVTM and CDR2 is ANQGSEA. DNA of the CDR3: TGCAGCGTTGACCGGGGTTTGGGAACCTATGGCTACACCTTC. It codes for CSVDRGLGTYGYTF.

This sequence joins TRBV5-6 and TRBJ2-1; D remains unclear. The CDR3 loop spans 12 amino acids. Germline V gene data show CDR1 as SGHDT and CDR2 as YYEEEE. V was shortened by 2 bases and J by 6 bases, with 6 bases between the two germline ends. The CDR3 protein is CASSLGPNEQFF. Written as DNA, the CDR3 is TGTGCCAGCAGCTTAGGACCCAATGAGCAGTTCTTC.

This chain joins TRBV10-3 and TRBJ2-5; possibly TRBD1 or TRBD2 for D (5 bases each). CDR1 is ENHRY, CDR2 SYGVKD, per germline. The V end lost 3 bases, the J end lost 5 bases, and 16 bases lay between the germline ends. The CDR3 length is 15 residues. In nucleotides, the CDR3 is TGTGCCATCAGTGACACCCAGGGATGGGGGGAGACCCAGTACTTC. Translating it yields CAISDTQGWGETQYF.

V and J are TRBV4-1 and TRBJ1-5, with 7 positions matching TRBD1. The CDR3 length is 16 residues. V shed 0 bases, J shed 1 base, and the junction held 3 bases outside the gene matches. From germline, CDR1 is MGHRA and CDR2 YSYEKL. The chain's CDR3 is CASSQDADRSNQPQHF. CDR3 nucleotide sequence: TGCGCCAGCAGCCAAGATGCGGACAGGAGCAATCAGCCCCAGCATTTT.